These T cell receptor beta chains were read from a single sample in a study of shared clonotypes between healthy human individuals. Clones were read by immunoSEQ multiplex PCR, and TCRdb kept only the in-frame ones, dropping some. Of under 750,000 clones in the sample, over 60% are singletons; the top ten hold approximately 1.8%. The sequencing sample was made of memory CD4+ T cells sorted from blood. The receptors derive from a woman aged 25 to 39 in good health. Each CDR3 is given with its conserved first and last residue. A D gene is named only where the DNA matches it firmly. Size values are once, few and many counts, or a class for expanded clones, and some rows have none.

J	D	size	V	DNA	CDR3
TRBJ2-1	-	-	TRBV7-2	TGTGCCAGCAGCTTAGGCCAGCTCAATGAGCAGTTCTTC	CASSLGQLNEQFF
TRBJ1-4	TRBD1	few	TRBV28	TGTGCCAGCGGGACAGGGATGGCTGAAAAACTGTTTTTT	CASGTGMAEKLFF
TRBJ1-2	-	-	TRBV28	TGTGCCAGCAGTTTTATGGGTTCTGGCCACACCTTC	CASSFMGSGHTF
TRBJ2-5	-	few	TRBV6-5	TGTGCCAGCAGTTATGCCGTGCGCCAGGAGACCCAGTACTTC	CASSYAVRQETQYF
TRBJ2-1	-	-	TRBV6-5	TGTGCCAGCAGTGCACGTACTCCCATAGGGGAGCAGTTCTTC	CASSARTPIGEQFF
TRBJ2-5	TRBD1	-	TRBV28	TGTGCCAGCCGACCGTCGACAGGGGAAAAAGAGACCCAGTACTTC	CASRPSTGEKETQYF
TRBJ2-7	-	-	TRBV29-1	TGCAGCGTTCTCCCCTCCGGGCTAGCGTACGAGCAGTACTTC	CSVLPSGLAYEQYF
TRBJ2-7	-	-	TRBV5-1	TGCGCCAGCAGCTTGGTACAGAGACAGTACGAGCAGTACTTC	CASSLVQRQYEQYF
TRBJ2-3	-	once	TRBV28	TGTGCCAGCAGTTCCCATCAAAGCCCAGATACGCAGTATTTT	CASSSHQSPDTQYF
TRBJ2-7	-	-	TRBV5-1	TGCGCCAGCAGCTCCCTACGCGGGCTGGACGAGCAGTACTTC	CASSSLRGLDEQYF
TRBJ2-7	TRBD2	-	TRBV28	TGTGCCAGCACCAGAGGGACTAGCGGGAGTCTAGGGGAGCAGTACTTC	CASTRGTSGSLGEQYF
TRBJ2-1	TRBD2	once	TRBV11-2	TGTGCCAGCAGCTTAGCTAGCGGGGCGACCTACAATGAGCAGTTCTTC	CASSLASGATYNEQFF
TRBJ2-1	TRBD2	-	TRBV18	TGTGCCAGCTCACCGACGGGAGGGTCAATCAATGAGCAGTTCTTC	CASSPTGGSINEQFF
TRBJ1-1	-	-	TRBV29-1	TGCAGCGTTGAGGAAGTTAAAACTGAAGCTTTCTTT	CSVEEVKTEAFF
TRBJ1-2	-	-	TRBV11-2	TGTGCCAGCAGCTTAGTTGGGAGAGCTAACTATGGCTACACCTTC	CASSLVGRANYGYTF
TRBJ2-3	-	-	TRBV5-1	TGCGCCAGCAGCTTGGCCGGAGGTGACCATGGGGCAGATACGCAGTATTTT	CASSLAGGDHGADTQYF
TRBJ2-1	TRBD1	-	TRBV11-2	TGTGCCAGCAGCTGGGGACAGGGGAACAACAATGAGCAGTTCTTC	CASSWGQGNNNEQFF
TRBJ1-5	-	once	TRBV2	TGTGCCAGCAACCCAACGTCGGGCAATCAGCCCCAGCATTTT	CASNPTSGNQPQHF
TRBJ2-1	TRBD2	-	TRBV19	TGTGCCAGTAGTACCGGGACTAGCGGGAGGATGGAGCAGTTCTTC	CASSTGTSGRMEQFF
TRBJ2-7	TRBD1	-	TRBV19	TGTGCCAGTAGTACAGGGGGCACTACGCCCTACGAGCAGTACTTC	CASSTGGTTPYEQYF
TRBJ1-5	-	once	TRBV7-9	TGTGCCAGCAGCTTAGAGGGATTAAGCCAGCCCCAGCATTTT	CASSLEGLSQPQHF
TRBJ1-4	TRBD1	-	TRBV5-6	TGTGCCAGCAGCTTAGGGACAGGGGGCATTGGTGAAAAACTGTTTTTT	CASSLGTGGIGEKLFF
TRBJ2-1	TRBD1	-	TRBV5-1	TGCGCCAGCAGGACAGGGGAGAGGTACAATGAGCAGTTCTTC	CASRTGERYNEQFF
TRBJ1-4	TRBD1	-	TRBV28	TGTGCCAGCAGCCAAACGACAGGGGCACGGGGAGAAAAACTGTTTTTT	CASSQTTGARGEKLFF
TRBJ2-3	TRBD2	-	TRBV29-1	TGCAGCGTCGCTAGCGGGAGGGCTACAGATACGCAGTATTTT	CSVASGRATDTQYF
TRBJ2-1	TRBD1	once	TRBV19	TGTGCCAGTAGTATCTTCCGGGACAGGAGGAATGAGCAGTTCTTC	CASSIFRDRRNEQFF
TRBJ2-3	-	-	TRBV5-6	TGTGCCAGCAGCTCAACCGGAGGTAGCACAGATACGCAGTATTTT	CASSSTGGSTDTQYF
TRBJ1-3	TRBD1	-	TRBV5-1	TGCGCCAGCAGCTCCGGACAGGGTGAATCTGGAAACACCATATATTTT	CASSSGQGESGNTIYF
TRBJ2-2	TRBD2	-	TRBV5-5	TGTGCCAGCGATCTAGCGGGTTTCACCGGGGAGCTGTTTTTT	CASDLAGFTGELFF
TRBJ2-7	TRBD1	-	TRBV25-1	TGTGCCAGCAGGGGGGCGGTGGTCAGGGGGCGATACGAGCAGTACTTC	CASRGAVVRGRYEQYF
TRBJ2-1	-	-	TRBV5-8	TGTGCCAGCAGCTTGGAGCTCGGGGGAATCTCCTACAATGAGCAGTTCTTC	CASSLELGGISYNEQFF
TRBJ1-1	-	once	TRBV5-1	TGCGCCAGCGCAAAAGGGGGTACGGACACTGAAGCTTTCTTT	CASAKGGTDTEAFF
TRBJ2-1	TRBD2	once	TRBV7-7	TGTGCCAGCAGCGGGGAGGGCCTAGAGCAGTTCTTC	CASSGEGLEQFF
TRBJ2-6	TRBD2	few	TRBV5-1	TGCGCCAGCAGCTTGGCGGGACTAGCGGGAGCCGGGGCCAACGTCCTGACTTTC	CASSLAGLAGAGANVLTF
TRBJ2-5	-	few	TRBV20-1	TGCAGTGCCGTCCAAGAGACCCAGTACTTC	CSAVQETQYF
TRBJ2-5	TRBD2	-	TRBV5-6	TGTGCCAGCAGCTTACTGGGCGGGAGAGGAGAGACCCAGTACTTC	CASSLLGGRGETQYF
TRBJ1-1	TRBD1	-	TRBV7-8	TGTGCCAGCAGCGCAACCGGGACAGGGGCCACTGAAGCTTTCTTT	CASSATGTGATEAFF
TRBJ2-7	-	-	TRBV11-1	TGTGCCAGCAGCTCCCGGGACCTTGAGCAGTACTTC	CASSSRDLEQYF